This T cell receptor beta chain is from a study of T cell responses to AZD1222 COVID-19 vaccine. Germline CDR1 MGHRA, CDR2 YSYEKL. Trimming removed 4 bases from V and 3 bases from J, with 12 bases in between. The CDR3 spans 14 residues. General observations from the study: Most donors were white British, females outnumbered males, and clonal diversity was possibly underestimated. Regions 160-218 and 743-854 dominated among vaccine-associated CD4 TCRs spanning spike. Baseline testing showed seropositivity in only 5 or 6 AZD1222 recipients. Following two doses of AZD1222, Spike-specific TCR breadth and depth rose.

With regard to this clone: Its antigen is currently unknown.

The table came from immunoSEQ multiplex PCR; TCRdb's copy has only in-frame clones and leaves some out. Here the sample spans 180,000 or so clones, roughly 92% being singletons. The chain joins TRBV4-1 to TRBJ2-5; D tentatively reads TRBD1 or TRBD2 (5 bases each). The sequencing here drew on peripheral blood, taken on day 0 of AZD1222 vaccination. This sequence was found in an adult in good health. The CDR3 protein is CASSPGRGKETQYF. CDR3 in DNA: TGCGCCAGCAGCCCTGGCCGGGGCAAAGAGACCCAGTACTTC.